Shown below are 10 T cell receptor beta chains from a single sample sequenced in a study of blood T cell repertoires in COVID-19. Sequencing used immunoSEQ multiplex PCR; TCRdb keeps in-frame clones, though not all of them. The data show some 170,000 clones, roughly 79% seen once. Input material: peripheral blood. The receptor source for this set is a woman between 40 and 50 years old with COVID-19, enrolled during active disease.

V gene TRBV4-1 combines with J gene TRBJ2-1, with 12 bases fitting TRBD2. This CDR3 comprises 16 residues. V gave up 0 bases and J gave up 6 bases; unmatched junction bases: 3. Per germline, CDR1 MGHRA and CDR2 YSYEKL. CDR3: CASSQDPSGGANEQFF. The CDR3 DNA follows: TGCGCCAGCAGCCAAGACCCTAGCGGGGGGGCCAATGAGCAGTTCTTC.

The chain links TRBV9 to TRBJ1-4, with D perhaps TRBD1 (5 bases). The V and J ends lost 0 bases and 2 bases respectively, with 8 bases between them. Germline-derived CDR1 and CDR2 are SGDLS and YYNGEE. The CDR3 is made up of 15 amino acids. This chain's CDR3 is CASSVGGPTNEKLFF. CDR3 bases: TGTGCCAGCAGCGTAGGGGGCCCCACTAATGAAAAACTGTTTTTT. Drawing the rest from reference TRBV9 and TRBJ1-4, the complete variable domain is DSGVTQTPKHLITATGQRVTLRCSPRSGDLSVYWYQQSLDQGLQFLIQYYNGEERAKGNILERFSAQQFPDLHSELNLSSLELGDSALYFCASSVGGPTNEKLFFGSGTQLSVL.

The rearrangement joins TRBV5-6 to TRBJ2-3; 7 nucleotides line up with TRBD1. The CDR3 is 15 amino acids. Germline loops: CDR1 SGHDT, CDR2 YYEEEE. V lost 4 bases, J lost 2 bases, and 7 bases stayed unmatched. The CDR3 loop is CASSVRDRITDTQYF. CDR3 coding DNA: TGTGCCAGCAGCGTCCGGGACAGAATCACAGATACGCAGTATTTT. The full variable domain, in which reference TRBV5-6 and TRBJ2-3 provide the parts outside the CDR3, is DAGVTQSPTHLIKTRGQQVTLRCSPKSGHDTVSWYQQALGQGPQFIFQYYEEEERQRGNFPDRFSGHQFPNYSSELNVNALLLGDSALYLCASSVRDRITDTQYFGPGTRLTVL.

This chain connects TRBV29-1 to TRBJ2-3; 7 positions agree with TRBD2. With 7 bases clipped from V and 0 bases from J, the junction kept 10 bases outside the gene matches. Germline lookup yields CDR1 SQVTM and CDR2 ANQGSEA. CDR3 size: 15 residues. The CDR3 DNA reads TGCAGCGCGCAAGCGGGACTTCGCAGCACAGATACGCAGTATTTT. Amino acids: CSAQAGLRSTDTQYF.

The J gene is TRBJ2-7, the V gene TRBV28, with 11 bases lining up with TRBD2. V lost 8 bases to trimming and J lost 7 bases; unmatched junction nucleotides: 10. The CDR3 spans 14 residues. Germline CDR1 MDHEN, CDR2 SYDVKM. This CDR3 reads CASFTSGRGWEQYF. The CDR3 DNA reads as TGTGCCAGCTTTACTAGCGGGAGAGGATGGGAGCAGTACTTC.

The chain has TRBV7-2 and TRBJ1-6, with 7 bases matching TRBD1. Germline V gene lookup returns CDR1 SGHTA and CDR2 FQGNSA. CDR3 length equals 15 residues. With 4 bases clipped from V and 9 bases from J, the junction kept 9 bases outside the gene matches. The CDR3 protein is CASSSLGGTVSPLHF. The CDR3 DNA reads as TGTGCCAGCAGCTCCCTAGGGGGCACTGTTTCACCCCTCCACTTT. Full variable domain (remainder filled in from reference TRBV7-2 and TRBJ1-6): GAGVSQSPSNKVTEKGKDVELRCDPISGHTALYWYRQSLGQGLEFLIYFQGNSAPDKSGLPSDRFSAERTGGSVSTLTIQRTQQEDSAVYLCASSSLGGTVSPLHFGNGTRLTVT.

V and J are TRBV24-1 and TRBJ2-1; the D gene is possibly TRBD2 (6 bases). V was clipped by 10 bases and J by 8 bases, with 17 bases between them. Germline V gives CDR1 KGHDR, CDR2 SFDVKD. The CDR3 has 13 residues. DNA of the CDR3: TGTGCCACGGCCTCCGGGACTCAAGATGAGCAGTTCTTC. Translated, it gives CATASGTQDEQFF.

The chain links TRBV19 to TRBJ1-5; maybe TRBD1 (6 bases). Per germline, CDR1 LNHDA and CDR2 SQIVND (reference sequence). V lost 4 bases and J 0 bases, leaving 7 bases between the germline ends. This CDR3 comprises 14 residues. The CDR3 DNA reads as TGTGCCAGTAGTAGGACAGCTAGCAATCAGCCCCAGCATTTT. Its translation: CASSRTASNQPQHF.

This clone occurred a few times. This sequence joins TRBV5-4 and TRBJ1-2; D may be TRBD1 (5 bases). The CDR3 totals 11 residues. Trimming removed 3 bases from V and 8 bases from J, with 8 bases in between. Germline values: CDR1 SGHNT, CDR2 YYREEE (reference sequence). CDR3 nucleotide sequence: TGTGCCAGCAGCTCGGGGGACGGCTACACCTTC. Translation: CASSSGDGYTF.

V usage is TRBV27 and J usage is TRBJ1-2; D not resolved. V was clipped by 6 bases and J by 8 bases, with 10 bases between them. The CDR3 runs to 11 residues. CDR1 and CDR2 from the germline V gene are MNHEY and SMNVEV (reference sequence). The CDR3 nucleotides read TGTGCCAGCAGAAGCGGAGGGGGCTACACCTTC. Protein: CASRSGGGYTF.